A single sample is the source of the 16 T cell receptor beta chains below, sequenced in a study of blood T cell repertoires in COVID-19. The repertoire was sequenced with immunoSEQ multiplex PCR; TCRdb's copy has only in-frame clones and lacks some. This sample carries 380,000 or so clones, roughly 90% of them seen once, and the ten largest clones take over 1%. What was sequenced was peripheral blood. Receptors were obtained from a man aged 40-50 years with acute or convalescent COVID-19.

This clone was picked up one time. The V gene is TRBV5-1, the J gene TRBJ2-4; 9 nucleotides align to TRBD1. The length of the CDR3 is 18 residues. The germline CDR1 and CDR2 sequences are SGHRS and YFSETQ. J lost 0 bases, V lost 2 bases, and 9 bases had no gene match. The CDR3: CASSLLSTGGTAKNIQYF. The DNA for the CDR3 is TGCGCCAGCAGCTTACTCTCGACAGGGGGGACAGCCAAAAACATTCAGTACTTC.

Here the CDR3 DNA reads TGTGCCACCAGCAACGGGAAGAACACCGGGGAGCTGTTTTTT. Amino acid sequence: CATSNGKNTGELFF. V usage is TRBV15 and J usage is TRBJ2-2; a weak D match, TRBD2 (5 bases). The CDR3 is 14 residues long. Germline CDR1 LNHNV, CDR2 YYDKDF (reference sequence). V was shortened by 4 bases and J by 1 base, with 7 bases between the two germline ends.

This chain uses TRBV7-6 with TRBJ2-5; 11 positions agree with TRBD2. J was trimmed by 4 bases and V by 3 bases; bases with no gene match: 10. This CDR3 comprises 17 residues. CDR1 SGHVS and CDR2 FNYEAQ come from the germline V gene. CDR3 amino acids: CASSFSLIAGGSETQYF. CDR3 in DNA: TGTGCCAGCAGCTTCTCACTCATAGCGGGAGGGTCAGAGACCCAGTACTTC.

A note on this clone: This sample includes further DNA sequences coding for the same CDR3. The chain uses TRBV6-5 and TRBJ1-6; 9 bases agree with TRBD1. CDR1 and CDR2 from the germline V gene are MNHEY and SVGAGI. V lost 5 bases, J lost 10 bases, and 6 bases stayed unmatched. This CDR3 spans 14 amino acids. The CDR3 DNA sequence: TGTGCCAGCAGTCGGGACAGGGTGCGCTCACCCCTCCACTTT. Its protein is CASSRDRVRSPLHF.

Details on this clone: The germline gene is not matched at one end of the junction; a read error may be the cause. The genes are TRBV9 and TRBJ2-1; 9 nucleotides agree with TRBD1. This CDR3 contains 15 residues. Germline CDR1 is SGDLS and CDR2 is YYNGEE. The CDR3 coding sequence is TGTGCCAGCAGCCCGTGGACAGGGGCTAACAACGAGCAGTTCTTC. It encodes CASSPWTGANNEQFF.

This sequence joins TRBV9 and TRBJ1-6; TRBD1 matches 7 bases. Germline values: CDR1 SGDLS, CDR2 YYNGEE. The V segment lost 2 bases and the J segment 7 bases; nucleotides outside the gene matches: 6. There are 15 residues in the CDR3. The DNA for the CDR3 is TGTGCCAGCAGCGTTCAGACAGGGAGGAATTCACCCCTCCACTTT. It encodes CASSVQTGRNSPLHF.

The J gene is TRBJ2-2, the V gene TRBV24-1; D gene unclear. With 4 bases removed from V and 1 base from J, the gap between germline ends came to 9 bases. Germline assignment: CDR1 KGHDR and CDR2 SFDVKD. The CDR3 consists of 15 residues. Here the CDR3 reads CATSDPVGNTGELFF. The CDR3 DNA reads TGTGCCACCAGTGACCCCGTCGGGAACACCGGGGAGCTGTTTTTT.

In nucleotides, the CDR3 is TGCGCCAGCAGCCAAGAGGCTAGCAAGATGAGCTCCTACGAGCAGTACTTC. Its translation is CASSQEASKMSSYEQYF. This rearrangement joins TRBV4-1 to TRBJ2-7, with TRBD2 as a possible D gene (5 bases). This CDR3 is 17 amino acids long. Trimming took 0 bases from V and 0 from J, leaving 15 bases between them. Germline V lookup: CDR1 MGHRA, CDR2 YSYEKL.

The chain employs TRBV7-3 and TRBJ2-1; 10 nucleotides agree with TRBD2. The CDR3 runs to 15 residues. The germline gives CDR1 SGHTA, CDR2 FQGTGA. Trimming took 6 bases from V and 2 from J; bases not matched to a gene: 4. The CDR3 loop reads CASSPGTSAYNEQFF. The CDR3 bases are TGTGCCAGCAGTCCCGGGACTAGCGCCTACAATGAGCAGTTCTTC.

The rearrangement joins TRBV5-4 to TRBJ2-3; 11 nucleotides align to TRBD2. Looked up from germline, CDR1 is SGHNT and CDR2 is YYREEE (reference sequence). There are 20 residues in the CDR3. V lost 4 bases, J lost 5 bases, and 21 bases stayed unmatched. CDR3 in DNA: TGTGCCAGCAGCCCTGCTAGCGGGCAGGCGTCTAGCGGGGGGAGAGATACGCAGTATTTT. Translated: CASSPASGQASSGGRDTQYF.

This chain uses TRBV28 with TRBJ1-2; D unresolved. The CDR3 has 15 amino acids. The germline V and J ends were trimmed by 5 bases and 1 base, with 14 bases remaining between them. Germline V gene data show CDR1 as MDHEN and CDR2 as SYDVKM. CDR3 region: CASSPNSRFNYGYTF. The CDR3 DNA follows: TGTGCCAGCAGTCCCAACAGCCGCTTTAACTATGGCTACACCTTC.

This chain uses TRBV19 with TRBJ1-2; 9 nucleotides match TRBD1. The CDR3 consists of 16 residues. CDR1 is LNHDA and CDR2 is SQIVND in the germline V gene (reference sequence). J lost 6 bases, V lost 6 bases, and 14 bases had no gene match. The CDR3 DNA reads TGTGCCAGTAGCTCTATGGGAGGGACAGGGACGAATGGCTACACCTTC. The encoded protein is CASSSMGGTGTNGYTF.

With respect to this clone: This same CDR3 is encoded by further DNA sequences in the sample. The rearrangement joins TRBV15 to TRBJ2-7; D may be TRBD1 (6 bases). V was trimmed by 1 base and J by 3 bases, leaving 10 bases between them. The CDR3 loop spans 14 amino acids. Per germline, CDR1 LNHNV and CDR2 YYDKDF (reference sequence). CDR3 sequence: CATSRGGQNYEQYF. Written as DNA, the CDR3 is TGTGCCACCAGCAGAGGCGGACAGAACTACGAGCAGTACTTC.

The chain links TRBV3-1 (or the pseudogene TRBV3-2) to TRBJ1-1; D not certain. V was pared by 1 base and J by 10 bases, with 13 bases between. CDR1 LGHDT and CDR2 YNNKEL come from the germline V gene (reference sequence). The CDR3 consists of 13 residues. The CDR3 nucleotides are TGTGCCAGCAGCCAAGTCCCGGAGGTGGGAGCTTTCTTT. Its protein product is CASSQVPEVGAFF.

The V call is TRBV14, the J call TRBJ2-2, with D possibly TRBD2 on 5 matching bases. This CDR3 is 18 amino acids long. Germline V gene lookup returns CDR1 SGHDN and CDR2 FVKESK. V was clipped by 2 bases and J by 5 bases, with 21 bases between them. CDR3 coding DNA: TGTGCCAGCAGCCAACGCCTTGGGAGAGGGTTAATAACCGGGGAGCTGTTTTTT. Amino acids: CASSQRLGRGLITGELFF. Supplemented by reference TRBV14 and TRBJ2-2, the full variable domain reads EAGVTQFPSHSVIEKGQTVTLRCDPISGHDNLYWYRRVMGKEIKFLLHFVKESKQDESGMPNNRFLAERTGGTYSTLKVQPAELEDSGVYFCASSQRLGRGLITGELFFGEGSRLTVL.

The J gene is TRBJ1-1, the V gene TRBV6-4, with no clear D. The CDR3 is 13 amino acids. V shed 9 bases and J shed 4 bases, with 15 bases lying between them. CDR1 is MRHNA, CDR2 SNTAGT, per germline. DNA of the CDR3: TGTGCCAGTTGGTCATTGATGGCCACTGAAGCTTTCTTT. Protein sequence: CASWSLMATEAFF.